This TCR beta chain comes out of a study of control samples from healthy donors and cancer patients. This clone was seen only once. V gave up 5 bases and J gave up 7 bases, with 23 bases separating them. The germline V gene encodes CDR1 SEHNR and CDR2 FQNEAQ (reference sequence). This CDR3 has 16 residues. Only in-frame clones appear in the TCRdb table, and some are missing; sequencing was by immunoSEQ multiplex PCR. The sample includes approximately 110,000 clones, around nine tenths seen only once; the top ten take approximately 4%. This clonotype was obtained from a human donor in good health. The donor label of this sample is uncertain. The J gene is TRBJ1-1, the V gene TRBV7-9; D not resolved. The sequenced sample was blood. The CDR3 reads CASSRFQDWRFGEAFF. For the CDR3, the DNA is TGTGCCAGCAGCCGCTTCCAGGACTGGAGATTTGGTGAAGCTTTCTTT.